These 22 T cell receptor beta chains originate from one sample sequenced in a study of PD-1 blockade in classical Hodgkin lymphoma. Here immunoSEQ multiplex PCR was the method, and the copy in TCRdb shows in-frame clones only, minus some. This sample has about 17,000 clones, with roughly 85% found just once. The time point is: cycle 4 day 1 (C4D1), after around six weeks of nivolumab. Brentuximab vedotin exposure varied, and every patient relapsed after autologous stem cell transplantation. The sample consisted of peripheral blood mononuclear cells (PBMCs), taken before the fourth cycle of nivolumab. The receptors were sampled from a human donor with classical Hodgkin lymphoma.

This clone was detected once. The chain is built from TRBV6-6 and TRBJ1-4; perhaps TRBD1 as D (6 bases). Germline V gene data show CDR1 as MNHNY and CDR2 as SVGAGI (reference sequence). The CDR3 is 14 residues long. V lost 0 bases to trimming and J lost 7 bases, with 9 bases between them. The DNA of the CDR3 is TGTGCCAGCAGTTACTCCAGGGGAGGTGAAAAACTGTTTTTT. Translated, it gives CASSYSRGGEKLFF.

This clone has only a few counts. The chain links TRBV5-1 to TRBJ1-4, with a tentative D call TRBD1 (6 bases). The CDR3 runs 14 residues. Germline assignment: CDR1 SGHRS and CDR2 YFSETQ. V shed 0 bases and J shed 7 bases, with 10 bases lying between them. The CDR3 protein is CASSLAGEGEKLFF. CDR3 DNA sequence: TGCGCCAGCAGCTTGGCAGGGGAAGGTGAAAAACTGTTTTTT.

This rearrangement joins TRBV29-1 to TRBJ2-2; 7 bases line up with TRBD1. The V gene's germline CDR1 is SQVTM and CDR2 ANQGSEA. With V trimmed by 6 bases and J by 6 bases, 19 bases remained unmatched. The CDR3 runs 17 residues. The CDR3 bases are TGCAGCGTCTCGACGGGGAAGGGGGCCATAGGTCCCGGGGAGCTGTTTTTT. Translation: CSVSTGKGAIGPGELFF.

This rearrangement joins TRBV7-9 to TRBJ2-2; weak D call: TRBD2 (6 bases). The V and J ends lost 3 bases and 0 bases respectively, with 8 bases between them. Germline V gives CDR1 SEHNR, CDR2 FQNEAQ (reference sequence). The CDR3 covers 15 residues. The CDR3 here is CASSLEGTNTGELFF. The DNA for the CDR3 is TGTGCCAGCAGCTTGGAGGGAACGAACACCGGGGAGCTGTTTTTT.

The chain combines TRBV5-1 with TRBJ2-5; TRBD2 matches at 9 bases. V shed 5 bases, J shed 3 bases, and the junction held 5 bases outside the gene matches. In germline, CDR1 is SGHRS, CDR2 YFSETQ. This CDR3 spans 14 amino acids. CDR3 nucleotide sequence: TGCGCCAGCAGTCAGGGACTAGCAAAAGAGACCCAGTACTTC. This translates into CASSQGLAKETQYF.

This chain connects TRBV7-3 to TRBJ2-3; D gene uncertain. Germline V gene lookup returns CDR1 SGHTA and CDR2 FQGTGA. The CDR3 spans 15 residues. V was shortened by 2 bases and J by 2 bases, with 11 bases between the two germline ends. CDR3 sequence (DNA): TGTGCCAGCAGCTTACAGGCGTCTGTCACAGATACGCAGTATTTT. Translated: CASSLQASVTDTQYF.

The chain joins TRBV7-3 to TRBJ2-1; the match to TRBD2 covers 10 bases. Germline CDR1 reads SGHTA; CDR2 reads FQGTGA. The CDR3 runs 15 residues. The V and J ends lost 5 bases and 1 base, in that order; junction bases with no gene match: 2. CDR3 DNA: TGTGCCAGCAGCCCGACTAGCGGGTCCTACAATGAGCAGTTCTTC. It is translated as CASSPTSGSYNEQFF.

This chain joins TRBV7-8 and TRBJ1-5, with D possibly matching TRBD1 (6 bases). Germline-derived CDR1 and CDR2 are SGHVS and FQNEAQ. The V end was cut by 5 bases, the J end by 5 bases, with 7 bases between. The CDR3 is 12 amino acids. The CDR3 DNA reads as TGTGCCAGCAGCAAGGGGGATCAGCCCCAGCATTTT. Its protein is CASSKGDQPQHF.

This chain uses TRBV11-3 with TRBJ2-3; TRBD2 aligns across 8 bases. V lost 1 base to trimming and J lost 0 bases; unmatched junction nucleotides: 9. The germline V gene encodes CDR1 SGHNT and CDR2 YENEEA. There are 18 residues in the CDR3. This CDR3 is CASSLGIWRGDSTDTQYF. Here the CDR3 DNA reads TGTGCCAGCAGCTTAGGGATCTGGCGGGGGGATAGCACAGATACGCAGTATTTT. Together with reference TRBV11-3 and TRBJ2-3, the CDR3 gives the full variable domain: EAGVVQSPRYKIIEKKQPVAFWCNPISGHNTLYWYLQNLGQGPELLIRYENEEAVDDSQLPKDRFSAERLKGVDSTLKIQPAELGDSAVYLCASSLGIWRGDSTDTQYFGPGTRLTVL.

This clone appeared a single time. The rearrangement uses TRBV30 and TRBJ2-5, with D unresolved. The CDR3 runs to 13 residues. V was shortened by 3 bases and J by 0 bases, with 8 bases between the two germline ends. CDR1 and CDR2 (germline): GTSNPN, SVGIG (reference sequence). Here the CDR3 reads CAWRPTYQETQYF. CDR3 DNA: TGTGCCTGGAGGCCAACGTACCAAGAGACCCAGTACTTC.

CDR3 in amino acids: CASSLDQGPGELFF. In DNA, the CDR3 is TGTGCCAGCAGCTTAGACCAGGGGCCCGGGGAGCTGTTTTTT. The chain couples TRBV7-9 to TRBJ2-2; the D gene is possibly TRBD1 (6 bases). This CDR3 has 14 amino acids. The germline V gene encodes CDR1 SEHNR and CDR2 FQNEAQ (reference sequence). With 1 base removed from V and 6 bases from J, the gap between germline ends came to 9 bases.

The CDR3 sequence: CASSIEGTGELFF. CDR3 sequence (DNA): TGTGCCAGTAGTATAGAGGGTACCGGGGAGCTGTTTTTT. The V call is TRBV19, the J call TRBJ2-2; D call uncertain. Germline V gives CDR1 LNHDA, CDR2 SQIVND (reference sequence). The CDR3 has 13 amino acids. The germline V and J ends were trimmed by 0 bases and 5 bases, with 4 bases remaining between them. The variable domain in full, with the rest retrieved from reference TRBV19 and TRBJ2-2, is DGGITQSPKYLFRKEGQNVTLSCEQNLNHDAMYWYRQDPGQGLRLIYYSQIVNDFQKGDIAEGYSVSREKKESFPLTVTSAQKNPTAFYLCASSIEGTGELFFGEGSRLTVL.

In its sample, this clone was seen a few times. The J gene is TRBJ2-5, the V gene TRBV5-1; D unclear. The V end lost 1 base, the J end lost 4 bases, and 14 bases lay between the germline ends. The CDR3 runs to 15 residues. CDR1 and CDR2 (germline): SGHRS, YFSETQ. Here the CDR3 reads CASSLSVGYTETQYF. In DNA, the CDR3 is TGCGCCAGCAGCTTGAGCGTAGGGTATACAGAGACCCAGTACTTC.

Written as DNA, the CDR3 is TGCAGCGCGATCGAGGGAACCTACGAGCAGTACTTC. It translates to CSAIEGTYEQYF. This chain connects TRBV29-1 to TRBJ2-7; D is perhaps TRBD2 (5 bases). This CDR3 contains 12 residues. V was pared by 7 bases and J by 2 bases, with 12 bases between. CDR1 SQVTM and CDR2 ANQGSEA come from the germline V gene.

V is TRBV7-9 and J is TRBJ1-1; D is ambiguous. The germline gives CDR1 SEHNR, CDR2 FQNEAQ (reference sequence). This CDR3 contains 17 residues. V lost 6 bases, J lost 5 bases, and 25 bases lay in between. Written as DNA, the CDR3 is TGTGCCAGCAGGTCTAAAGGATCGGACTCGGGTAGGACTGAAGCTTTCTTT. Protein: CASRSKGSDSGRTEAFF.

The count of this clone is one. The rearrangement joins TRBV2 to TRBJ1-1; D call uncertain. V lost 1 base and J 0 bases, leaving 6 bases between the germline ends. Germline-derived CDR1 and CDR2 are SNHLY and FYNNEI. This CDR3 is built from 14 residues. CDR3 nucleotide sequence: TGTGCCAGCAGTGAAGTTACATTGAACACTGAAGCTTTCTTT. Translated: CASSEVTLNTEAFF.

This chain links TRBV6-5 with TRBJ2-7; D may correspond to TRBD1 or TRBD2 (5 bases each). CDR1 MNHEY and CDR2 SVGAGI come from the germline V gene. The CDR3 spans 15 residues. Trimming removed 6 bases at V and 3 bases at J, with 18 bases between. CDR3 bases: TGTGCCAGCAGGGGCCGGGACGGAGGCTTCTACGAGCAGTACTTC. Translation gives CASRGRDGGFYEQYF.

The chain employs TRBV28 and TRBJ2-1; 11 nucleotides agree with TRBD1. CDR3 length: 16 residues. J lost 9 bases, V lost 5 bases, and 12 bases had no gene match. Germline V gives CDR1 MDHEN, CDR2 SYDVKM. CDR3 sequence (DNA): TGTGCCAGCAGTCCGGCCGGGACAGGGGGGTCGGGTGAGCAGTTCTTC. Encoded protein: CASSPAGTGGSGEQFF.

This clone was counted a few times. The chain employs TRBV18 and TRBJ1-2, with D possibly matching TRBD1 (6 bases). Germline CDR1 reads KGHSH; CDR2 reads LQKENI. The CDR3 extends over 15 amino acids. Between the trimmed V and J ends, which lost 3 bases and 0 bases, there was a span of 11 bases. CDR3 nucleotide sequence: TGTGCCAGCTCACCGGACAGAGACACTAACTATGGCTACACCTTC. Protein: CASSPDRDTNYGYTF.

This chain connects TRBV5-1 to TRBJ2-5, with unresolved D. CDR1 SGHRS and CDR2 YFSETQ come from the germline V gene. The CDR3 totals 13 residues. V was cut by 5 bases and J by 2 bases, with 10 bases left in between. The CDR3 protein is CASSGTVQETQYF. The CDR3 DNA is TGCGCCAGCAGTGGAACAGTTCAAGAGACCCAGTACTTC.

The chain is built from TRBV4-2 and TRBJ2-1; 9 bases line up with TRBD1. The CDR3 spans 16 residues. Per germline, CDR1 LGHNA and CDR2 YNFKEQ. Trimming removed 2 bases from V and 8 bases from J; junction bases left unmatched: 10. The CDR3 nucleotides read TGTGCCAGCAGCCAAACCCCGGGACAGGGAAACGATGAGCAGTTCTTC. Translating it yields CASSQTPGQGNDEQFF.

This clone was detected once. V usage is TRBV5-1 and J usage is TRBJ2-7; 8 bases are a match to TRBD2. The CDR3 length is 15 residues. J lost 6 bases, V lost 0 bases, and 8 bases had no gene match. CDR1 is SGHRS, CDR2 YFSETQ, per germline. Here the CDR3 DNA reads TGCGCCAGCAGCTTGGCCGGGACTAGTGGGCTCGAGCAGTACTTC. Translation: CASSLAGTSGLEQYF. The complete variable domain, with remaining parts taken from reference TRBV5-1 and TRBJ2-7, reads KAGVTQTPRYLIKTRGQQVTLSCSPISGHRSVSWYQQTPGQGLQFLFEYFSETQRNKGNFPGRFSGRQFSNSRSEMNVSTLELGDSALYLCASSLAGTSGLEQYFGPGTRLTVT.